Listed here are 3 T cell receptor beta chains from one sample, sequenced in a study of cytomegalovirus exposure and HLA in healthy donors. Primers for the PCR totalled 60 Vbeta and 13 Jbeta. Clones were read by immunoSEQ multiplex PCR, and TCRdb kept only the in-frame ones, dropping some. The table shows roughly 66,000 clones, with 55% to 80% occurring only once. Sequencing was performed on PBMCs. These receptors were taken from a woman aged 45-59 years in good health and CMV-seronegative.

The chain couples TRBV2 to TRBJ1-5; a possible D gene is TRBD1 (6 bases). The CDR3 consists of 13 residues. Per the germline V gene, CDR1 is SNHLY and CDR2 is FYNNEI. V shed 6 bases and J shed 5 bases, with 11 bases lying between them. The CDR3 sequence: CASRQGLHQPQHF. In DNA form, the CDR3 reads TGTGCCAGCAGGCAGGGGCTGCATCAGCCCCAGCATTTT.

This clone was counted only a few times. The chain recombines TRBV28 with TRBJ1-1; 11 bases align to TRBD1. V shed 7 bases and J 8 bases; nucleotides not matched to a gene: 9. Germline values: CDR1 MDHEN, CDR2 SYDVKM. The length of the CDR3 is 14 residues. CDR3 DNA sequence: TGTGCCAGCAAAGGACAGGGGGCGTTTGGGGAAGCTTTCTTT. Amino acid sequence: CASKGQGAFGEAFF.

The rearrangement links TRBV2 to TRBJ2-7; the match to TRBD2 covers 7 bases. The ends lost 3 bases at V and 1 base at J; junction bases unmatched: 6. The germline CDR1 and CDR2 sequences are SNHLY and FYNNEI. The CDR3 is made up of 15 amino acids. CDR3 region: CASSEAGESSYEQYF. The CDR3 DNA sequence: TGTGCCAGCAGTGAGGCGGGAGAGTCTTCCTACGAGCAGTACTTC.